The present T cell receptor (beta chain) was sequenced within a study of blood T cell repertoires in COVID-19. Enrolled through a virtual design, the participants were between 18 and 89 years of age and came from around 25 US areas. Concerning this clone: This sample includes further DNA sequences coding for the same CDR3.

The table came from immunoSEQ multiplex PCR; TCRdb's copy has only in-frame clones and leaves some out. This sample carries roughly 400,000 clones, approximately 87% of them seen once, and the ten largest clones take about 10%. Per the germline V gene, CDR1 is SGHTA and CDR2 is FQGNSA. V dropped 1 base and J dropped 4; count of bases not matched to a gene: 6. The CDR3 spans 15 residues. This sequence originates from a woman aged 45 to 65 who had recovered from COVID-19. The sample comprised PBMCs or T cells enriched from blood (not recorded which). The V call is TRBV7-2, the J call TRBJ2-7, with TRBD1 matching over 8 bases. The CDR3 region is CASSLVSGGAYEQYF. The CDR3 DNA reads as TGTGCCAGCAGCTTAGTATCAGGGGGCGCTTACGAGCAGTACTTC.